This T cell receptor beta chain stems from a study of shared clonotypes between healthy human individuals. Study-level points and caveats: Sampling was confined to blood; repertoires within tissues likely differ. Naive CD4 clonotypes were shared across a handful of donors at roughly 4.6%. Larger estimated richness was generally recorded for naive subsets relative to memory subsets. Clonotypes not shared had lower generation probabilities than those common to all four donors.

Trimming shortened V by 1 base and J by 1 base, and 10 bases separated the two germline ends. CDR3 length: 16 amino acids. Per germline, CDR1 LGHNA and CDR2 YSLEER. A remark on this clone: Its target is not known.

Sequencing used immunoSEQ multiplex PCR; TCRdb keeps in-frame clones, though not all of them. Of about 700,000 clones listed, about 91% are singletons. Naive CD8 cells lacked CD45RO, underwent positive selection for CCR7 and left out terminally differentiated effector memory CD45RA+ cells. The rearrangement uses TRBV4-3 and TRBJ2-2; D is undetermined. Sample: naive CD8+ T cells sorted from blood. The TCR originated in a man aged 25-45 years in good health. The CDR3, as DNA: TGCGCCAGCAGCCAAGCAGGTGAAGTGAACACCGGGGAGCTGTTTTTT. Protein: CASSQAGEVNTGELFF.